The text below deals with one TCR beta chain. Per germline, CDR1 LNHDA and CDR2 SQIVND (reference sequence). With 4 bases clipped from V and 2 bases from J, the junction kept 8 bases outside the gene matches. This CDR3 has 15 residues. The sample comes from a study of blood T cell repertoires in COVID-19. Study-level information: There were acute and convalescent COVID-19 samples, and they came from the United States, Italy and Spain.

Original processing notes: It was from reference gene primer amplification that nucleated cell counts were estimated. Generated by immunoSEQ multiplex PCR, the TCRdb table keeps only in-frame clones and is missing some. Clone size and V and J calls were adopted from that table, with D and trimming inferred from the DNA. Among around 190,000 clones, 60% to 85% were seen once, and the ten largest hold more than 6.5%. Sequencing was done on a sample of peripheral blood. This TCR was sampled from a woman aged 45-60 years with active or convalescent COVID-19. V is TRBV19 and J is TRBJ2-7, with 7 positions matching TRBD1. The CDR3 nucleotides are TGTGCCAGTAGTACCCTCCGGGACAGTGCCTACGAGCAGTACTTC. Its protein is CASSTLRDSAYEQYF.